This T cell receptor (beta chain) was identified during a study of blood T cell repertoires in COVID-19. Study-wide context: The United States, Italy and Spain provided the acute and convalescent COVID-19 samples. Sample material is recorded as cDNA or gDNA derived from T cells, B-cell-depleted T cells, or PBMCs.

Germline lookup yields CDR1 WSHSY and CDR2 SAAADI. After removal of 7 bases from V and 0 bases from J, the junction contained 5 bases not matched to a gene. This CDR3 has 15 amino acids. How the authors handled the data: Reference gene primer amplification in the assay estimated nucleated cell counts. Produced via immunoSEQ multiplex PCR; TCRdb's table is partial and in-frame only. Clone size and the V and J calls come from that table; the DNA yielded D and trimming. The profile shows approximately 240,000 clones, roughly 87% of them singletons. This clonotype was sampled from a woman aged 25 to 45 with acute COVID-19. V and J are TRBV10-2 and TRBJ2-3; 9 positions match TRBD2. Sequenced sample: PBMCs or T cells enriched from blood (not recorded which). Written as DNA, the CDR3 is TGCGCCAGCATCGGCCTAGCGGGGAGCACAGATACGCAGTATTTT. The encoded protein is CASIGLAGSTDTQYF.